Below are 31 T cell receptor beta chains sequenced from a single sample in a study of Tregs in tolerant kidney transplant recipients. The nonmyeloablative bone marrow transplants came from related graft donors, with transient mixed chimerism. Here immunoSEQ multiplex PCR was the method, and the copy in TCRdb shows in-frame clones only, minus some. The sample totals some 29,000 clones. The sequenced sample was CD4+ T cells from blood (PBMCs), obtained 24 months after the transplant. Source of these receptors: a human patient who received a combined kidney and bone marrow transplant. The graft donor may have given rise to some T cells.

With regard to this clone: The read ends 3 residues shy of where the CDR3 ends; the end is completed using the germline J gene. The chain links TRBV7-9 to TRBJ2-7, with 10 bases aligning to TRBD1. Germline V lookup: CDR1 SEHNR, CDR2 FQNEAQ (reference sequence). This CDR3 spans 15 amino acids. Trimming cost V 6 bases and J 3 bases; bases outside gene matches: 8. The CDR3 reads CASSPKGQGFYEQYF. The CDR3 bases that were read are TGTGCCAGCAGTCCTAAGGGACAGGGGTTCTACGAG. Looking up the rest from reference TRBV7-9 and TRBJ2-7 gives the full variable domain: DTGVSQNPRHKITKRGQNVTFRCDPISEHNRLYWYRQTLGQGPEFLTYFQNEAQLEKSRLLSDRFSAERPKGSFSTLEIQRTEQGDSAMYLCASSPKGQGFYEQYFGPGTRLTVT.

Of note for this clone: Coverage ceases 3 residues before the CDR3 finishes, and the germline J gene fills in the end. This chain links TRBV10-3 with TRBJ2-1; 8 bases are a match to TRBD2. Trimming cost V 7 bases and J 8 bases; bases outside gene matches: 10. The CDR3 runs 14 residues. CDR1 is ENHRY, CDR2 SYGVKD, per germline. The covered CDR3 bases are TGTGCCATCACGTCAAGCGGGAGTGGCGATGAG. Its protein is CAITSSGSGDE. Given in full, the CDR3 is CAITSSGSGDEQFF.

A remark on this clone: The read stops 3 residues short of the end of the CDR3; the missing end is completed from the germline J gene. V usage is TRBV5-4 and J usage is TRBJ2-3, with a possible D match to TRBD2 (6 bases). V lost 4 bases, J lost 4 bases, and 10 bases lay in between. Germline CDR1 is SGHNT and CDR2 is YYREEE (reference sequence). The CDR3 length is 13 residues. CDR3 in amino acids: CASSLSGADTQYF. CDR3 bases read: TGTGCCAGCAGCCTTAGCGGAGCAGATACG. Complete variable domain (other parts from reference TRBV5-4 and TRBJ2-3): ETGVTQSPTHLIKTRGQQVTLRCSSQSGHNTVSWYQQALGQGPQFIFQYYREEENGRGNFPPRFSGLQFPNYSSELNVNALELDDSALYLCASSLSGADTQYFGPGTRLTVL.

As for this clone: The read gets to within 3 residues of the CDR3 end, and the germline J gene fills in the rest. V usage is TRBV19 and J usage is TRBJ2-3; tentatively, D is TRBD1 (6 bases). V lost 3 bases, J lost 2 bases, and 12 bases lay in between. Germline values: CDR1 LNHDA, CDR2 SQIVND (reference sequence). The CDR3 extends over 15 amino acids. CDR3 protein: CASSIGWTDTDTQYF. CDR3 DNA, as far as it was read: TGTGCCAGTAGTATTGGGTGGACAGACACAGATACG.

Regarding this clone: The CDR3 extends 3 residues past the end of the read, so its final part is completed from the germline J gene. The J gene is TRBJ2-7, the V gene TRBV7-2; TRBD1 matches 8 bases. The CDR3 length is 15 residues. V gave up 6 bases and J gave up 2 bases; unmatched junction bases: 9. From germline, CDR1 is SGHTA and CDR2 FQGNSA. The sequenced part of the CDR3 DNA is TGTGCCAGCAGGCGCGGGCAGGGGGCCGCCTACGAG. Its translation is CASRRGQGAAYE. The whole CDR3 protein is CASRRGQGAAYEQYF. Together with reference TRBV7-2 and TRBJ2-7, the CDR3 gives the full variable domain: GAGVSQSPSNKVTEKGKDVELRCDPISGHTALYWYRQSLGQGLEFLIYFQGNSAPDKSGLPSDRFSAERTGGSVSTLTIQRTQQEDSAVYLCASRRGQGAAYEQYFGPGTRLTVT.

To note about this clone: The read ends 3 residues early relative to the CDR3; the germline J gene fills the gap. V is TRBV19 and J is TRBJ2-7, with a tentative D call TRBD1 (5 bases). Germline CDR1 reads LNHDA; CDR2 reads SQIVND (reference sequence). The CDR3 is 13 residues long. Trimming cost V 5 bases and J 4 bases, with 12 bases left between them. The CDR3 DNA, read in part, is TGTGCCAGTAGTCCGGACACCCTTTACGAG. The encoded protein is CASSPDTLYE. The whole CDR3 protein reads CASSPDTLYEQYF.

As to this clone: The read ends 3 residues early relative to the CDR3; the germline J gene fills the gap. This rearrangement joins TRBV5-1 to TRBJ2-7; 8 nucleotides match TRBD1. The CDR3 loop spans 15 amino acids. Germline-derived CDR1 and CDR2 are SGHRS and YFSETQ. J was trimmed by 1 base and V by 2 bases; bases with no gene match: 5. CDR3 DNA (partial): TGCGCCAGCAGCTTATCCCAGGGGGCGTCCTACGAG. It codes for CASSLSQGASYE. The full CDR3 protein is CASSLSQGASYEQYF.

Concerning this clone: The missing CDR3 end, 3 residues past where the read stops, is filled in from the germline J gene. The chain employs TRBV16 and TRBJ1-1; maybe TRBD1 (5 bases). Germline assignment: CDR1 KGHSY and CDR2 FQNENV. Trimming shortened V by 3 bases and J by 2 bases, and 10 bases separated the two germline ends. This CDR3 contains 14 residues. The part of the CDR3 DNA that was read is TGTGCCAGCAGCCACAGGGTCTTTAACACTGAA. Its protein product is CASSHRVFNTE. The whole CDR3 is CASSHRVFNTEAFF.

The covered CDR3 bases are TGCGCCAGCAGCTTGGGACAGGGTAATTCACCC. Translated, it gives CASSLGQGNSP. The whole CDR3 region reads CASSLGQGNSPLHF. The chain carries TRBV5-1 and TRBJ1-6; 7 nucleotides line up with TRBD1. The read terminates 3 residues before the CDR3 end, so the remaining end is supplied by the germline J gene. This CDR3 has 14 amino acids. Germline V gives CDR1 SGHRS, CDR2 YFSETQ. V dropped 0 bases and J dropped 6; count of bases not matched to a gene: 0. Full variable domain (rest looked up from reference TRBV5-1 and TRBJ1-6): KAGVTQTPRYLIKTRGQQVTLSCSPISGHRSVSWYQQTPGQGLQFLFEYFSETQRNKGNFPGRFSGRQFSNSRSEMNVSTLELGDSALYLCASSLGQGNSPLHFGNGTRLTVT.

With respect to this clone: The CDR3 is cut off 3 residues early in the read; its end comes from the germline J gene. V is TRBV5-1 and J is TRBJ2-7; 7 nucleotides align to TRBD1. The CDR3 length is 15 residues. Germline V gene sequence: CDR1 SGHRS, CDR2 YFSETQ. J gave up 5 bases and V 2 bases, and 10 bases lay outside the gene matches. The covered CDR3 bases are TGCGCCAGCAGCTTAGGAGACAGGGCCACCAACGAG. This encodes CASSLGDRATNE. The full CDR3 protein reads CASSLGDRATNEQYF.

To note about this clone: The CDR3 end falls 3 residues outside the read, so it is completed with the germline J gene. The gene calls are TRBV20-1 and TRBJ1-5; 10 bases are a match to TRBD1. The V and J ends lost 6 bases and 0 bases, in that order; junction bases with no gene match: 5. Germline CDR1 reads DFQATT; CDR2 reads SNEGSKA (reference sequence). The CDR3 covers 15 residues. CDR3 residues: CSARTGGNSNQPQHF. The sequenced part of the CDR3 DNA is TGCAGTGCCCGGACAGGGGGAAATAGCAATCAGCCC.

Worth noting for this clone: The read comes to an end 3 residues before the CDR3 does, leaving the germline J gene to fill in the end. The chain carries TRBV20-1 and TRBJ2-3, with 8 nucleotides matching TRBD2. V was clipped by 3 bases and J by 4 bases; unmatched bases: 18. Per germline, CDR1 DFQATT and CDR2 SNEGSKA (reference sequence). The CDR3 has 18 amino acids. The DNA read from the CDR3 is TGCAGTGCTAGGCCGTCGGGAGGGAGAGGGGATTATGCAGATACG. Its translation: CSARPSGGRGDYADT. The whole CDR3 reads CSARPSGGRGDYADTQYF.

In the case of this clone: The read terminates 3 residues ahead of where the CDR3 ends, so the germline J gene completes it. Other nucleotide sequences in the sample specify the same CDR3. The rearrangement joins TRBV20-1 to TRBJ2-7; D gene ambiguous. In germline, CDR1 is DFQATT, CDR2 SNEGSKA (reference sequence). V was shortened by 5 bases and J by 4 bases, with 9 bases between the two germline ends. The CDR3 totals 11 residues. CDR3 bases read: TGCAGTGCTTTGACCGGGTACGAG. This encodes CSALTGYE. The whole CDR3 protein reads CSALTGYEQYF.

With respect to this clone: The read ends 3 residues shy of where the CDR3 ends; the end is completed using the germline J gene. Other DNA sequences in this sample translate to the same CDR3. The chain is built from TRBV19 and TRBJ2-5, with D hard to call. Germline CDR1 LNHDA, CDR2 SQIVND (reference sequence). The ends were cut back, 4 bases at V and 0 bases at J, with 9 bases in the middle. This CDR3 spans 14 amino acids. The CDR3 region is CASSTMTYQETQYF. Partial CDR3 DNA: TGTGCCAGTAGTACTATGACATACCAAGAGACC.

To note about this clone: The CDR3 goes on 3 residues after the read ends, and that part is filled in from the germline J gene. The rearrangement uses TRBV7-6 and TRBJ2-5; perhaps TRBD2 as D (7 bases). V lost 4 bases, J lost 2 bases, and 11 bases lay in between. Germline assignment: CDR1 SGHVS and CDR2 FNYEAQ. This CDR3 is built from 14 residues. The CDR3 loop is CASSSGRGQETQYF. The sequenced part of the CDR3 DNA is TGTGCCAGCAGCTCGGGGAGGGGGCAAGAGACC.

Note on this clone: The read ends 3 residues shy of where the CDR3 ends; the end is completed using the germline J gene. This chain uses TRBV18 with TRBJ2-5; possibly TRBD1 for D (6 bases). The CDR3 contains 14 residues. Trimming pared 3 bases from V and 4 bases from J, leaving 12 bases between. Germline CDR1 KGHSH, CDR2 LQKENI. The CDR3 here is CASSPSRGPETQYF. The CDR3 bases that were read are TGTGCCAGCTCACCCTCCAGGGGTCCAGAGACC.

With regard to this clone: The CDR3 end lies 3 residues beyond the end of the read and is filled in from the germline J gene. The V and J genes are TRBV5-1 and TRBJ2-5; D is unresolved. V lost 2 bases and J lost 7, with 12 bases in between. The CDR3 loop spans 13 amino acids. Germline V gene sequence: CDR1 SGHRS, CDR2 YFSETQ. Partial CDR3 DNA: TGCGCCAGCAGCTTCCCCCAATTCGGGACC. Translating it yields CASSFPQFGT. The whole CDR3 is CASSFPQFGTQYF. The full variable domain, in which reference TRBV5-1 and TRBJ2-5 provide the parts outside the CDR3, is KAGVTQTPRYLIKTRGQQVTLSCSPISGHRSVSWYQQTPGQGLQFLFEYFSETQRNKGNFPGRFSGRQFSNSRSEMNVSTLELGDSALYLCASSFPQFGTQYFGPGTRLLVL.

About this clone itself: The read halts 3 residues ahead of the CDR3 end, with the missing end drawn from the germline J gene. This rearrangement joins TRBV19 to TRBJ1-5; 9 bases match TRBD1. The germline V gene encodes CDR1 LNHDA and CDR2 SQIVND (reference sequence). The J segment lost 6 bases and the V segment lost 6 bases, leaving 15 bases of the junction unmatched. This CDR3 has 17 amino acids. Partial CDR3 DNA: TGTGCCAGTAGCCCTCTCCGGGACAGGGTCATTGGTCAGCCC. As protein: CASSPLRDRVIGQP. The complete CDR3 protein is CASSPLRDRVIGQPQHF.

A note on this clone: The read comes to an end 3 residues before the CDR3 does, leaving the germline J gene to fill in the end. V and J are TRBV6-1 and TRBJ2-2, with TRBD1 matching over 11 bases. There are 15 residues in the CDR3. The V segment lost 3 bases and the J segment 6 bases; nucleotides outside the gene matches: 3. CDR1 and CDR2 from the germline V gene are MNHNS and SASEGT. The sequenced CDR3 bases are TGTGCCAGCAGTGATGGACAGGGGGCATCCGGGGAG. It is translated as CASSDGQGASGE. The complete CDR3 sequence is CASSDGQGASGELFF.

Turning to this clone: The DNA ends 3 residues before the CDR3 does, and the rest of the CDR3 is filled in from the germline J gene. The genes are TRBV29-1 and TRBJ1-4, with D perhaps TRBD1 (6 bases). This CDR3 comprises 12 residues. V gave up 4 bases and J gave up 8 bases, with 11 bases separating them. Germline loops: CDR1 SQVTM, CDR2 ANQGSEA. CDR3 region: CSVGDIGEKLFF. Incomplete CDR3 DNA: TGCAGCGTTGGGGACATCGGGGAAAAA.

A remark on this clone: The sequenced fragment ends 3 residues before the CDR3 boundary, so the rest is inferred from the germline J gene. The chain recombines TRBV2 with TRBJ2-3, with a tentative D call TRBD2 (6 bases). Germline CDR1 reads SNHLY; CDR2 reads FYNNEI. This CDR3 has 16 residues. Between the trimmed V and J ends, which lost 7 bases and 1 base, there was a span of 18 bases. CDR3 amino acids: CASTRERVEGTDTQYF. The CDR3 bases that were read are TGTGCCAGCACCAGGGAGCGGGTAGAAGGCACAGATACG.

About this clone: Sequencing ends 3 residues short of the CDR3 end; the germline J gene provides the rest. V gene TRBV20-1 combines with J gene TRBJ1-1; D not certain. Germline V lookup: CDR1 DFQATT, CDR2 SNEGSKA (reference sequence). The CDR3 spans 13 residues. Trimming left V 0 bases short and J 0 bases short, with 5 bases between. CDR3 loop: CSARDPLNTEAFF. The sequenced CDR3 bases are TGCAGTGCTAGAGATCCTCTGAACACTGAA.

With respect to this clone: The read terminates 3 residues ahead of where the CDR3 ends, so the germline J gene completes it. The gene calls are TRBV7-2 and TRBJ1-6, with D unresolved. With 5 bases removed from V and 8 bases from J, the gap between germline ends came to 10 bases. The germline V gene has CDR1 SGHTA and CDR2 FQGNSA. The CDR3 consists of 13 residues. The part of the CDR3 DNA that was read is TGTGCCAGCAGCCCCCGGTCGGATTCACCC. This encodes CASSPRSDSP. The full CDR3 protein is CASSPRSDSPLHF. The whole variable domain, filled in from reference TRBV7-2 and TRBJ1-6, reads GAGVSQSPSNKVTEKGKDVELRCDPISGHTALYWYRQSLGQGLEFLIYFQGNSAPDKSGLPSDRFSAERTGGSVSTLTIQRTQQEDSAVYLCASSPRSDSPLHFGNGTRLTVT.

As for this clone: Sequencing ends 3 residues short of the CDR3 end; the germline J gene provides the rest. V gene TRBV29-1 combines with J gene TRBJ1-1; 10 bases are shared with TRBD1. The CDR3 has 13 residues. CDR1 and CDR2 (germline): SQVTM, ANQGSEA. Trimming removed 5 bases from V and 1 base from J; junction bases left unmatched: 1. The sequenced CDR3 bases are TGCAGCGTTCGGACAGGGGGGAACACTGAA. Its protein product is CSVRTGGNTE. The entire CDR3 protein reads CSVRTGGNTEAFF.

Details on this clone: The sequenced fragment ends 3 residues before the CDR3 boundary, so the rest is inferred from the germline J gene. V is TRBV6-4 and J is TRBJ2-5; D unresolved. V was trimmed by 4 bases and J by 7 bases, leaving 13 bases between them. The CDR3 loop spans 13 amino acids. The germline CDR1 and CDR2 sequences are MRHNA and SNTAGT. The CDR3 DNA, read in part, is TGTGCCAGCAGTGGTTCAACCGGCGGGACC. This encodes CASSGSTGGT. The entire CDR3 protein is CASSGSTGGTQYF.

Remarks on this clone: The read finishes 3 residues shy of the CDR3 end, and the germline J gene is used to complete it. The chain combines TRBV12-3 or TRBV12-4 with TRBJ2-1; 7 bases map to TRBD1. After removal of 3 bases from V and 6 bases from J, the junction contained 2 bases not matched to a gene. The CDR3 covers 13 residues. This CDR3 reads CASSFAGGNEQFF. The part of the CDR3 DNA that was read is TGTGCCAGCAGTTTTGCAGGGGGCAATGAG.

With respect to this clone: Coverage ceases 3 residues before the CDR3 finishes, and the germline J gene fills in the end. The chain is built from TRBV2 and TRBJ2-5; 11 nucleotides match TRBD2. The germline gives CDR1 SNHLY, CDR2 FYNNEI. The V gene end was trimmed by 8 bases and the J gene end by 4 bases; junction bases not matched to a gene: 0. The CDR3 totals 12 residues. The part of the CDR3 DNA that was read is TGTGCCAGCGGGACTAGCGGAGAGACC. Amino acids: CASGTSGET. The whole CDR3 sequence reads CASGTSGETQYF.

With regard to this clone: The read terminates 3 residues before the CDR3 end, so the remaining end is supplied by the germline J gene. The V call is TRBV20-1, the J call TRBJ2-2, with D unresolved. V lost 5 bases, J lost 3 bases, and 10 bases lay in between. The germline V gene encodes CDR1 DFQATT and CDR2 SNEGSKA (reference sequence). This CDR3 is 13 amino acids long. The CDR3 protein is CSARKRYTGELFF. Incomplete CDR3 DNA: TGCAGTGCTCGAAAGCGTTACACCGGGGAG.

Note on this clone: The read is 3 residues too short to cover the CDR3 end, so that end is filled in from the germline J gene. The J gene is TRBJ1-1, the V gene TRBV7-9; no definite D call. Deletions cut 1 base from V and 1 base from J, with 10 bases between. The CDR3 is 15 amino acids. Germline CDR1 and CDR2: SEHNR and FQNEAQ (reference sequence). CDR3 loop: CASSLGRGGNTEAFF. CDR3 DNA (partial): TGTGCCAGCAGCTTAGGGCGGGGAGGGAACACTGAA.

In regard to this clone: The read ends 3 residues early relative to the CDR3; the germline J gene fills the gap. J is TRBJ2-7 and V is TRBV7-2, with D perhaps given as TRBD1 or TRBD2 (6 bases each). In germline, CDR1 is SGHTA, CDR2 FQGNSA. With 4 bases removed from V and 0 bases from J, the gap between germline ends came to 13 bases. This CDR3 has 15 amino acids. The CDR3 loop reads CASSSIRGGSYEQYF. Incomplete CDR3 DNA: TGTGCCAGCAGCTCGATCAGGGGAGGCTCCTACGAG.

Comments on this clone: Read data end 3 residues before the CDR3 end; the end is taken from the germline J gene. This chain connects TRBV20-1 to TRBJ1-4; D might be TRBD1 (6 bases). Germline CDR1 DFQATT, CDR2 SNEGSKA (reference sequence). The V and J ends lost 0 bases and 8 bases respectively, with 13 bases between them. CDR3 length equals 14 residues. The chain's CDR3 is CSARDWQGREKLFF. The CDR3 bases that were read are TGCAGTGCTAGAGATTGGCAGGGGCGGGAAAAA.